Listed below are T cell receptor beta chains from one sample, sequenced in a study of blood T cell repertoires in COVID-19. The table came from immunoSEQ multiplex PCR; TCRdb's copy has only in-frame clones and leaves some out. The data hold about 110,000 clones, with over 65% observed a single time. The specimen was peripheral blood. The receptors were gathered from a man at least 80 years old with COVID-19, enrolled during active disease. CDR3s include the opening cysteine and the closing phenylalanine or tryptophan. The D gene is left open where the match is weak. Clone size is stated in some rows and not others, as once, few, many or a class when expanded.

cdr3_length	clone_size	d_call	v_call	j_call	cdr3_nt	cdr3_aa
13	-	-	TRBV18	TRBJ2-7	TGTGCCAGCTCACCAGCGCAGGGCTACGAGCAGTACTTC	CASSPAQGYEQYF
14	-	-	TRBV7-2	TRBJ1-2	TGTGCCAGCAGCCACACTCAGGCTCACTATGGCTACACCTTC	CASSHTQAHYGYTF
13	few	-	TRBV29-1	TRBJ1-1	TGCAGCGTTGAAGATCGTGAGGGAACTGAAGCTTTCTTT	CSVEDREGTEAFF
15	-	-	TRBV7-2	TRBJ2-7	TGTGCCAGCAGCCCACGGGGACAAGGCTCCTACGAGCAGTACTTC	CASSPRGQGSYEQYF
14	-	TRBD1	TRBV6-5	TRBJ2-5	TGTGCCAGCAGGAGGGACAGGGGGCACGAGACCCAGTACTTC	CASRRDRGHETQYF
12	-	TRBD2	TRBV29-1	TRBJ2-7	TGCAGCGTTGCCCCGGCGGGGGACGAGCAGTACTTC	CSVAPAGDEQYF
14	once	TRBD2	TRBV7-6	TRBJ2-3	TGTGCCAGCAGCTTGAGTAGCGGGAGGGATACGCAGTATTTT	CASSLSSGRDTQYF
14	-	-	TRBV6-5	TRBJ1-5	TGTGCCAGCACTAAACAGGGTAGCAATCAGCCCCAGCATTTT	CASTKQGSNQPQHF
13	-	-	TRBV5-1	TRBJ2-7	TGCGCCAGCAGCCTTACTACAGGGTACGAGCAGTACTTC	CASSLTTGYEQYF
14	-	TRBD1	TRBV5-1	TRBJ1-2	TGCGCCAGCAGTTCACTCGGGCAGGGGGCTACTTACACCTTC	CASSSLGQGATYTF
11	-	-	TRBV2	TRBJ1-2	TGTGCCAGCAGTTACAGGGTTGGCTACACCTTC	CASSYRVGYTF
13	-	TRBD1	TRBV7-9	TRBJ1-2	TGTGCCAGCAGCCTTGGGACAGCCTATGGCTACACCTTC	CASSLGTAYGYTF
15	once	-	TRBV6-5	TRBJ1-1	TGTGCCAGCAGTTACCGAACAGGTCTGAACACTGAAGCTTTCTTT	CASSYRTGLNTEAFF
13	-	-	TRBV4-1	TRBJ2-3	TGCGCCAGCAGCCTTAGTTCCACAGATACGCAGTATTTT	CASSLSSTDTQYF
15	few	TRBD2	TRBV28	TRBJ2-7	TGTGCCAGCACCGTGGCTAGCGGTGAACCCTACGAGCAGTACTTC	CASTVASGEPYEQYF